The 18 T cell receptor beta chains given below trace back to one sample, sequenced in a study of CD8+ T cells in alopecia areata. Sequencing used cDNA as its template, made by extracting RNA and reverse transcribing it. Profiled with immunoSEQ multiplex PCR; TCRdb holds only in-frame clones, not every one. Seen here are 100,000 to 120,000 clones, 50% to 65% observed once, and the top ten hold under 3.5%. Treatment defined: oral pan-JAK inhibitor, 5-10 mg twice daily. The sample here was CD4+ T cells sorted from blood, taken at week 24, from a patient treated with tofacitinib. Receptor source: a human donor with alopecia areata.

The V call is TRBV5-1, the J call TRBJ2-5; 9 nucleotides align to TRBD2. Germline V gene sequence: CDR1 SGHRS, CDR2 YFSETQ. There are 14 residues in the CDR3. With 6 bases clipped from V and 4 bases from J, the junction kept 7 bases outside the gene matches. The CDR3, as DNA: TGCGCCAGCACGGAAGCGGGGGGTACAGAGACCCAGTACTTC. It encodes CASTEAGGTETQYF.

The rearrangement joins TRBV7-8 to TRBJ2-5; D may be TRBD2 (5 bases). V was pared by 5 bases and J by 3 bases, with 10 bases between. Germline-derived CDR1 and CDR2 are SGHVS and FQNEAQ. This CDR3 spans 13 amino acids. CDR3 DNA sequence: TGTGCCAGCAGCGCGGGTGTAAAAGAGACCCAGTACTTC. Protein: CASSAGVKETQYF.

Turning to this clone: A junction end diverges from the germline sequence, so it may reflect a read error. This sequence joins TRBV6-1 and TRBJ2-5, with unresolved D. The CDR3 is made up of 12 amino acids. Germline V gene sequence: CDR1 MNHNS, CDR2 SASEGT. In DNA, the CDR3 is TGTGCCAGCAGTACAATATCATGGACCCATTACTTC. It translates to CASSTISWTHYF.

This sequence joins TRBV9 and TRBJ2-5, with 9 bases that match TRBD1. This CDR3 contains 16 residues. Germline CDR1 SGDLS, CDR2 YYNGEE. V trimming: 3 bases; J trimming: 7 bases; junction bases outside the gene matches: 13. In nucleotides, the CDR3 is TGTGCCAGCAGCGATCCCGGGACAGGGTTCGAGGGGACCCAGTACTTC. Translating it yields CASSDPGTGFEGTQYF.

The chain recombines TRBV6-5 with TRBJ2-5, with TRBD2 matching over 12 bases. Per the germline V gene, CDR1 is MNHEY and CDR2 is SVGAGI. Trimming removed 6 bases from V and 4 bases from J; junction bases left unmatched: 3. CDR3 length: 14 amino acids. CDR3 sequence: CASSLAGGGETQYF. CDR3 DNA: TGTGCCAGCAGCCTAGCGGGGGGGGGAGAGACCCAGTACTTC.

This clone was counted once. The J gene is TRBJ2-6, the V gene TRBV7-2; D is undetermined. Trimming took off 4 bases at V and 0 bases at J, with 7 bases between the two ends. CDR3 size: 15 residues. Germline V gene sequence: CDR1 SGHTA, CDR2 FQGNSA. In nucleotides, the CDR3 is TGTGCCAGCAGCTACACGTCCTCTGGGGCCAACGTCCTGACTTTC. Amino acid sequence: CASSYTSSGANVLTF.

The chain joins TRBV2 to TRBJ2-1; no clear D. Trimming took off 4 bases at V and 3 bases at J, with 7 bases between the two ends. The length of the CDR3 is 13 residues. Germline-derived CDR1 and CDR2 are SNHLY and FYNNEI. Here the CDR3 DNA reads TGTGCCAGCAGTGTAGACCACTACAATGAGCAGTTCTTC. Residues: CASSVDHYNEQFF.

There are a few counts of this clone. The chain links TRBV29-1 to TRBJ2-3, with no clear D. This CDR3 is built from 12 residues. In germline, CDR1 is SQVTM, CDR2 ANQGSEA. Trimming shortened V by 8 bases and J by 1 base, and 10 bases separated the two germline ends. The CDR3 protein is CSLRVGTDTQYF. The CDR3 DNA sequence: TGCAGCCTACGGGTCGGCACAGATACGCAGTATTTT.

A few counts support this clone. V is TRBV10-3 and J is TRBJ2-1, with 9 bases identical to TRBD2. The junction had 11 bases not matched to a gene; V was cut back by 7 bases and J by 1 base. Germline assignment: CDR1 ENHRY and CDR2 SYGVKD. The CDR3 loop spans 17 amino acids. The CDR3 loop reads CAIKGGASGVSYNEQFF. The CDR3, as DNA: TGTGCCATCAAGGGCGGGGCTAGCGGGGTATCCTACAATGAGCAGTTCTTC.

This chain uses TRBV23-1 with TRBJ1-5; TRBD1 might be the D (5 bases). TRBV23-1 is noted as an ORF with a role that remains uncertain. The CDR3 length is 20 residues. Trimming shortened V by 3 bases and J by 2 bases, and 26 bases separated the two germline ends. CDR3 sequence reads: CASSHPGRVDRNEGNQPQHF. CDR3 DNA: TGCGCCAGCAGTCACCCAGGGCGGGTTGATCGCAACGAGGGCAATCAGCCCCAGCATTTT.

This clone occurred a few times. The genes are TRBV10-3 and TRBJ2-5, with no clear D. V was cut by 10 bases and J by 5 bases, with 17 bases left in between. Germline CDR1 is ENHRY and CDR2 is SYGVKD. CDR3 length: 13 amino acids. The CDR3 DNA reads TGTGCCACCGGGTCGCCGGGCGATGAGACCCAGTACTTC. Translating it yields CATGSPGDETQYF.

The chain carries TRBV27 and TRBJ1-1, with D perhaps matching TRBD1 (5 bases). The ends were cut back, 8 bases at V and 2 bases at J, with 15 bases in the middle. Germline-derived CDR1 and CDR2 are MNHEY and SMNVEV (reference sequence). The CDR3 consists of 14 residues. CDR3 sequence (DNA): TGTGCCAGCCGACGGGGGTATGGCAACACTGAAGCTTTCTTT. Translated, it gives CASRRGYGNTEAFF.

This clone was counted only a few times. The rearrangement links TRBV11-2 to TRBJ2-7; the D is unclear. The CDR3 sequence is 13 residues long. Deletions cut 0 bases from V and 2 bases from J, with 5 bases between. Germline V gene lookup returns CDR1 SGHAT and CDR2 FQNNGV. This chain's CDR3 is CASSLEMAYEQYF. The CDR3, as DNA: TGTGCCAGCAGCTTAGAAATGGCCTACGAGCAGTACTTC.

V gene TRBV5-1 combines with J gene TRBJ2-7; D may be TRBD1 or TRBD2 (6 bases each). Germline V CDR1 and CDR2: SGHRS, YFSETQ. The CDR3 has 14 amino acids. Trimming pared 7 bases from V and 7 bases from J, leaving 21 bases between. The CDR3 DNA follows: TGCGCCAGCCGGTTTACGGGGGCAAGAAGGGAGCAGTACTTC. As protein: CASRFTGARREQYF. Filled out from reference TRBV5-1 and TRBJ2-7, the complete variable domain reads KAGVTQTPRYLIKTRGQQVTLSCSPISGHRSVSWYQQTPGQGLQFLFEYFSETQRNKGNFPGRFSGRQFSNSRSEMNVSTLELGDSALYLCASRFTGARREQYFGPGTRLTVT.

This clone was counted between two and nine times. The gene calls are TRBV29-1 and TRBJ2-1; TRBD2 matches at 8 bases. Germline CDR1 is SQVTM and CDR2 is ANQGSEA. J was trimmed by 7 bases and V by 6 bases; bases with no gene match: 8. The CDR3 is made up of 13 amino acids. CDR3 nucleotides: TGCAGCGTGAACCCCGGGGGGGTAAATGAGCAGTTCTTC. This sequence encodes CSVNPGGVNEQFF.

The V call is TRBV21-1, the J call TRBJ2-4; TRBD2, the table's D call, was not compared with the DNA. TRBV21-1 is reported as a pseudogene. The CDR3 sequence is 17 residues long. DNA for the CDR3: TGTGCCAGCAGCATTACCGCGGGGGTCGGGACCAAAAACATTCAGTACTTC. Its translation: CASSITAGVGTKNIQYF.

The rearrangement links TRBV28 to TRBJ2-5; perhaps TRBD2 as D (7 bases). Germline V gene sequence: CDR1 MDHEN, CDR2 SYDVKM. V was clipped by 6 bases and J by 5 bases, with 13 bases between them. The CDR3 has 13 amino acids. CDR3 sequence reads: CASRGGAGETQYF. CDR3 sequence (DNA): TGTGCCAGCAGAGGGGGGGCGGGCGAGACCCAGTACTTC.

This rearrangement joins TRBV7-2 to TRBJ2-7; D is uncertain. Looked up from germline, CDR1 is SGHTA and CDR2 is FQGNSA. CDR3 length: 12 amino acids. V lost 1 base to trimming and J lost 5 bases, with 6 bases between them. The CDR3 bases are TGTGCCAGCAGCTTAGATGGACACGAGCAGTACTTC. Protein: CASSLDGHEQYF.